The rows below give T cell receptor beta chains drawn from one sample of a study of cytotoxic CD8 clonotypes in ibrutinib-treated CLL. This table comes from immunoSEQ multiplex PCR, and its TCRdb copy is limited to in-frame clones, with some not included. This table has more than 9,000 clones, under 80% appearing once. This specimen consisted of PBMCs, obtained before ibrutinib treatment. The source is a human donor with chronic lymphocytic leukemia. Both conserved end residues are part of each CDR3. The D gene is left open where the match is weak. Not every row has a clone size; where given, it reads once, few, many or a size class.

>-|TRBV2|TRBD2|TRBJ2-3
CASSEGLAGLTDTQYF
TGTGCCAGCAGTGAAGGACTAGCGGGGTTGACAGATACGCAGTATTTT
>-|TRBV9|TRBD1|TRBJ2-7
CASSSRQGSPSYEQYF
TGTGCCAGCAGCTCGAGACAGGGGTCCCCCTCCTACGAGCAGTACTTC
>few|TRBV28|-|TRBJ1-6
CASSLNQGLNSPLHF
TGTGCCAGCAGTTTAAATCAGGGGCTTAATTCACCCCTCCACTTT
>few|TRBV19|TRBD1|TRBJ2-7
CASSATGGIYEQYF
TGTGCCAGTAGTGCGACAGGGGGAATCTACGAGCAGTACTTC
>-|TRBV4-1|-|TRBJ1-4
CASSQVGTRNEKLFF
TGCGCCAGCAGCCAAGTGGGGACTCGAAATGAAAAACTGTTTTTT
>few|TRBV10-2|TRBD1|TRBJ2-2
CASGPQGAWAGELFF
TGCGCCAGTGGGCCACAGGGGGCTTGGGCCGGGGAGCTGTTTTTT
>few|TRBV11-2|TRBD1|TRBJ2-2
CASSTGGTGELFF
TGTGCCAGCAGTACAGGGGGCACCGGGGAGCTGTTTTTT
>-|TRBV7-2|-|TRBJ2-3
CASSLGRTDTQYF
TGTGCCAGCAGCTTGGGCCGCACAGATACGCAGTATTTT
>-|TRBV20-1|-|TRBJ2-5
CSGPVGETQYF
TGCAGTGGGCCGGTTGGAGAGACCCAGTACTTC
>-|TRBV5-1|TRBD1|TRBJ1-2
CASNTGDRDYGYTF
TGCGCCAGCAATACCGGGGACAGGGACTATGGCTACACCTTC
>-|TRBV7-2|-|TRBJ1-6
CASSLRTNSPLHF
TGTGCCAGCAGCTTACGGACCAATTCACCCCTCCACTTT
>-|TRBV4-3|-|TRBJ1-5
CASSQEPGWNQPQHF
TGCGCCAGCAGCCAAGAACCAGGGTGGAATCAGCCCCAGCATTTT
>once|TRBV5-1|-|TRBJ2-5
CASSLGQGETQYF
TGCGCCAGCAGCTTGGGTCAGGGAGAGACCCAGTACTTC
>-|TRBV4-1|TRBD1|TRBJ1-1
CASSQGRAGGIANTEAFF
TGCGCCAGCAGCCAAGGGAGGGCAGGGGGAATTGCGAACACTGAAGCTTTCTTT
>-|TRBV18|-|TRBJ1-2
CASSPGNYGYTF
TGTGCCAGCTCACCGGGGAACTATGGCTACACCTTC
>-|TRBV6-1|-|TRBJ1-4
CASSDADRDEKLFF
TGTGCCAGCAGTGACGCGGACCGGGATGAAAAACTGTTTTTT
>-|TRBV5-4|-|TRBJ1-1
CASSLGGEYTEAFF
TGTGCCAGCAGCTTGGGGGGGGAGTACACTGAAGCTTTCTTT
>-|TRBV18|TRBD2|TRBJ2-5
CASSSRGGYETQYF
TGTGCCAGCTCCTCCCGGGGAGGGTATGAGACCCAGTACTTC
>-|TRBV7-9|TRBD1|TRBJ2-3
CASSLVRRGQDTQYF
TGTGCCAGCAGCTTAGTAAGAAGGGGGCAAGATACGCAGTATTTT
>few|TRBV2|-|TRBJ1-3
CASNGHHGNTIYF
TGTGCCAGCAACGGACACCATGGAAACACCATATATTTT
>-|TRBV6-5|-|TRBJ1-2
CATSTIQGNGYTF
TGTGCCACCTCCACGATTCAGGGGAATGGCTACACCTTC
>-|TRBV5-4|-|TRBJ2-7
CASNEGGAYEQYF
TGTGCCAGCAACGAGGGGGGGGCCTACGAGCAGTACTTC
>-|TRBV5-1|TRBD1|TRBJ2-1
CASGTDHYNEQFF
TGCGCCAGCGGGACAGACCACTACAATGAGCAGTTCTTC
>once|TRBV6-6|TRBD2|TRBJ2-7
CASSYRASGVDEQYF
TGTGCCAGCAGTTACCGCGCTAGCGGGGTGGACGAGCAGTACTTC
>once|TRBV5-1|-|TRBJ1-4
CASSLVIRDESNEKLFF
TGCGCCAGCAGCTTGGTGATTAGGGACGAGAGTAATGAAAAACTGTTTTTT
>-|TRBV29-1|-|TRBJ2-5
CSVRLAGWETQYF
TGCAGCGTTAGATTGGCTGGATGGGAGACCCAGTACTTC
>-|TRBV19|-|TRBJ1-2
CASSPREYPGGYTF
TGTGCCAGTAGTCCCCGGGAGTATCCGGGGGGCTACACCTTC
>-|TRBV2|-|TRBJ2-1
CASSELAHNEQFF
TGTGCCAGCAGTGAATTGGCTCACAATGAGCAGTTCTTC
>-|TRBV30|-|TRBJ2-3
CAWRRDTQYF
TGTGCCTGGAGGCGGGATACGCAGTATTTT
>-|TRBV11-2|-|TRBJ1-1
CASRLTEKPGAFF
TGTGCCAGCAGACTTACGGAGAAACCTGGAGCTTTCTTT
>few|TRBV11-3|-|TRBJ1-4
CASSQEIPGEEKLFF
TGTGCCAGCAGCCAAGAAATTCCAGGGGAGGAAAAACTGTTTTTT
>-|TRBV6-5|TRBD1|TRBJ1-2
CASNRQGGNYGYTF
TGTGCCAGCAATCGACAGGGAGGAAACTATGGCTACACCTTC
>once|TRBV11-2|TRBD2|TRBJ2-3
CASSRTSGGAPPVGTQYF
TGTGCCAGCAGTCGAACTAGCGGGGGGGCGCCCCCCGTGGGTACGCAGTATTTT
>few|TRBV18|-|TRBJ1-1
CASSPTGADAFF
TGTGCCAGCTCACCAACGGGGGCGGATGCTTTCTTT
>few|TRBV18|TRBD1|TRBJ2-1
CASSPGTGRVDEQFF
TGTGCCAGCTCACCTGGGACAGGGAGGGTGGATGAGCAGTTCTTC
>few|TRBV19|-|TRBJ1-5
CASSIKGGSNQPQHF
TGTGCCAGTAGTATTAAGGGGGGGAGCAATCAGCCCCAGCATTTT
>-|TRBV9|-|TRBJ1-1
CASSGLQAVPTEAFF
TGTGCCAGCAGCGGCCTCCAAGCCGTACCCACTGAAGCTTTCTTT
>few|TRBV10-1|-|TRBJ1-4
CASSRQLGEKLFF
TGCGCCAGCAGTCGACAGTTAGGTGAAAAACTGTTTTTT
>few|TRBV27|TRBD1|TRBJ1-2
CASSLSMGTGHGYTF
TGTGCCAGCAGTTTATCGATGGGGACAGGGCATGGCTACACCTTC
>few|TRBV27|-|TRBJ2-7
CASSGAGWVYEQYF
TGTGCCAGCAGTGGGGCAGGATGGGTCTACGAGCAGTACTTC
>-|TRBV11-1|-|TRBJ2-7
CASSADPTSYEQYF
TGTGCCAGCAGCGCGGACCCTACGTCCTACGAGCAGTACTTC
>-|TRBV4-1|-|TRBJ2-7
CASSQETYEQYF
TGCGCCAGCAGCCAAGAAACATACGAGCAGTACTTC
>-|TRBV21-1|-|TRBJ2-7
CASSNRLAENYEQYF
TGTGCCAGCAGCAACCGGCTAGCGGAGAACTACGAGCAGTACTTC
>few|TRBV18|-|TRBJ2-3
CASSPMVPGHRTDTQYF
TGTGCCAGCTCACCCATGGTTCCGGGACATCGCACAGATACGCAGTATTTT
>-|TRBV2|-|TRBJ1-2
CASSPVTSNYGYTF
TGTGCCAGCAGCCCCGTAACATCTAACTATGGCTACACCTTC
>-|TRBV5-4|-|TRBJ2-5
CASSLGMGLLQETQYF
TGTGCCAGCAGCTTGGGGATGGGACTTTTACAAGAGACCCAGTACTTC
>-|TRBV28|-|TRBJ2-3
CASSPLHEGGYTTDTQYF
TGTGCCAGCAGTCCTTTACACGAGGGGGGCTATACGACAGATACGCAGTATTTT
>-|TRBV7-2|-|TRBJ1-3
CASSTAGTGNTIYF
TGTGCCAGCAGCACCGCAGGGACTGGAAACACCATATATTTT
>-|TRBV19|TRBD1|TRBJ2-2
CASTGQGISGELFF
TGTGCCAGCACCGGACAGGGGATTTCCGGGGAGCTGTTTTTT
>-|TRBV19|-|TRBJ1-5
CASNNSPNQPQHF
TGTGCCAGTAATAACAGTCCCAATCAGCCCCAGCATTTT
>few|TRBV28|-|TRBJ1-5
CASSLRGSGVGSNQPQHF
TGTGCCAGCAGTTTACGCGGATCTGGCGTGGGGAGCAATCAGCCCCAGCATTTT
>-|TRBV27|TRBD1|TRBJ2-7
CASTPTGGSREQYF
TGTGCCAGCACCCCGACAGGGGGATCGAGGGAGCAGTACTTC
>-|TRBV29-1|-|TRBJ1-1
CSQRVIVGTEAFF
TGCAGCCAGAGGGTGATCGTAGGGACTGAAGCTTTCTTT